Listed below are T cell receptor beta chains from one sample, sequenced in a study of T cells in Graves' hyperthyroidism and ophthalmopathy. TCRdb itself ran the multiplex PCR reads through MiXCR, one entry per CDR3 protein. Of over 700,000 distinct CDR3 sequences listed, approximately 40% are singletons. The sample comprised blood. Receptors originate from a young man with Graves' hyperthyroidism. Both conserved end residues are part of each CDR3. A D gene is named only where the DNA matches it firmly. The size entry is marked missing in some rows and otherwise reads once, few, many or a size class.

abundance	d_gene	v_gene	j_gene	CDR3aa	CDR3nt
few	TRBD1	TRBV9	TRBJ2-7	CASSVDRGTDEQYF	TGTGCCAGCAGCGTAGACAGGGGGACCGACGAGCAGTACTTC
many	.	TRBV7-3	TRBJ1-1	CASSLIGGTEAFF	TGTGCCAGCAGCTTAATCGGAGGGACTGAAGCTTTCTTT
.	.	TRBV5-1	TRBJ2-7	CASSLNQGGWYEQYF	TGCGCCAGCAGCCTTAACCAGGGAGGTTGGTACGAGCAGTACTTC
.	.	TRBV3-1	TRBJ1-1	CASSQEGVGTEAFF	TGTGCCAGCAGCCAGGAGGGTGTCGGCACTGAAGCTTTCTTT
many	.	TRBV19	TRBJ1-5	CASSTTGGVGQPQHF	TGTGCCAGTAGTACCACTGGGGGGGTCGGGCAGCCCCAGCATTTT
.	TRBD1	TRBV10-2	TRBJ1-6	CASSEGQGIGSPLHF	TGCGCCAGCAGTGAGGGACAGGGGATAGGTTCACCCCTCCACTTT
many	.	TRBV5-1	TRBJ1-1	CASSLGQVAEAFF	TGCGCCAGCAGCTTGGGACAGGTGGCTGAAGCTTTCTTT
.	TRBD1	TRBV5-1	TRBJ1-5	CASSLGPGGDQPQHF	TGCGCCAGCAGCTTGGGGCCAGGGGGCGATCAGCCCCAGCATTTT
.	.	TRBV9	TRBJ2-2	CASSFSTGNTGELFF	TGTGCCAGCAGCTTTTCGACAGGGAACACCGGGGAGCTGTTTTTT
.	TRBD2	TRBV29-1	TRBJ2-7	CSLTSGHEQYF	TGCAGCTTGACTAGCGGGCACGAGCAGTACTTC
many	.	TRBV15	TRBJ1-5	CATSREVGSRNQPQHF	TGTGCCACCAGCAGAGAAGTGGGGAGTCGGAATCAGCCCCAGCATTTT
.	TRBD2	TRBV12-3/TRBV12-4	TRBJ2-7	CASSFSAGGPYEQYF	TGTGCCAGCAGTTTCTCTGCGGGGGGCCCCTACGAGCAGTACTTC
few	.	TRBV7-2	TRBJ1-5	CASSVQGQNQPQHF	TGTGCCAGCAGCGTACAGGGTCAGAATCAGCCCCAGCATTTT
.	.	TRBV10-3	TRBJ1-2	CAITLDGGEGNYGYTF	TGTGCCATCACCCTGGACGGGGGAGAGGGGAACTATGGCTACACCTTC
many	.	TRBV19	TRBJ1-5	CASSPHRDGQPQHF	TGTGCCAGTAGTCCCCACAGGGACGGTCAGCCCCAGCATTTT
few	.	TRBV6-5	TRBJ2-7	CASSYPPPGRGGSYEQYF	TGTGCCAGCAGTTACCCACCCCCGGGCCGAGGCGGCTCCTACGAGCAGTACTTC
few	TRBD2	TRBV20-1	TRBJ2-7	CSAHERGGYEQYF	TGCAGTGCTCATGAGCGGGGGGGATACGAGCAGTACTTC
many	.	TRBV20-1	TRBJ2-5	CSASETGRETQYF	TGCAGTGCTAGCGAGACAGGGAGGGAGACCCAGTACTTC
many	.	TRBV7-9	TRBJ2-5	CASSLQLARETQYF	TGTGCCAGCAGCTTACAACTAGCAAGAGAGACCCAGTACTTC
.	TRBD1	TRBV7-2	TRBJ1-2	CASSPSHSTTGMSSYTF	TGTGCCAGCAGCCCCTCACATTCCACGACAGGGATGAGTAGCTACACCTTC
many	TRBD1	TRBV10-3	TRBJ1-1	CAIRTTGVYTEAFF	TGTGCCATCAGGACCACAGGGGTCTACACTGAAGCTTTCTTT
few	TRBD1	TRBV5-1	TRBJ1-2	CASSAGTGLYGYTF	TGCGCCAGCAGCGCCGGGACAGGTCTTTATGGCTACACCTTC
.	.	TRBV5-6	TRBJ1-3	CASSLVTSFSGNTIYF	TGTGCCAGCAGCTTGGTGACTTCCTTCTCTGGAAACACCATATATTTT
few	.	TRBV7-9	TRBJ1-1	CASSSTGGADTEAFF	TGTGCCAGCAGCTCGACCGGGGGAGCGGACACTGAAGCTTTCTTT
.	.	TRBV6-6	TRBJ1-5	CASSEGIPGYQPQHF	TGTGCCAGCAGTGAGGGCATCCCGGGGTACCAGCCCCAGCATTTT
many	.	TRBV10-2	TRBJ2-5	CASTFRAGQETQYF	TGCGCCAGCACATTTCGAGCGGGCCAAGAGACCCAGTACTTC
few	TRBD1	TRBV6-5	TRBJ1-1	CASSGRDRTFTEAFF	TGTGCCAGCAGTGGCCGGGACAGGACTTTCACTGAAGCTTTCTTT
.	.	TRBV2	TRBJ2-6	CASSEEGSPGSFSGANVLTF	TGTGCCAGCAGTGAAGAAGGCAGCCCGGGATCCTTCTCTGGGGCCAACGTCCTGACTTTC
.	.	TRBV5-1	TRBJ1-4	CASSPEGPREKLFF	TGCGCCAGCAGCCCTGAAGGGCCACGGGAAAAACTGTTTTTT
many	.	TRBV7-3	TRBJ1-6	CASSTGWPNSPLHF	TGTGCCAGCAGCACAGGGTGGCCCAATTCACCCCTCCACTTT
.	TRBD2	TRBV7-2	TRBJ2-7	CASSLGWEGRNEQYF	TGTGCCAGCAGCTTAGGGTGGGAGGGCCGGAACGAGCAGTACTTC
many	.	TRBV10-2	TRBJ1-4	CASTQNTNEKLFF	TGCGCCAGCACCCAGAACACTAATGAAAAACTGTTTTTT
many	.	TRBV12-3/TRBV12-4	TRBJ2-7	CASSTGDLTYEQYF	TGTGCCAGCAGTACCGGGGACTTGACCTACGAGCAGTACTTC